Here is one T cell receptor beta chain with its context. Its antigen specificity is not known. Within one base of it there is no much larger clone, and no base qualities were kept. The library was obtained by RT-PCR. Data came from a NextSeq 550. Starting from the raw public reads, TCRdb applied fastp trimming at Q25, assembled clones with MiXCR and retained in-frame beta chains. CDR3 protein sequences are deduplicated, and each keeps its most common genes and DNA. Here the sample has about 150,000 distinct CDR3 sequences; about 24% occur a single time. Of the sample, more than 25% is held by the ten largest clones. These data come from a study of patients and donors after allogeneic stem cell transplantation (dated by TCRdb to the early 2020s). At the junction V is shortened by 4 bases and J by 2 bases; bases outside the gene matches: 7. Via the germline V gene, CDR1 is SGHDT and CDR2 YYEEEE. The CDR3 has 17 amino acids, counting the end cysteine and phenylalanine. CDR3 DNA only is kept here, 51 bases in frame from base 1.

This sequence originates from a human donor who was either an allogeneic HSCT recipient or a stem cell or donor lymphocyte infusion donor (not recorded which). It is not recorded whose cells these are; they may come from a transplant donor. Sequenced input: blood, either unsorted or a sorted T cell fraction (not recorded which). This receptor chain uses TRBV5-6 and TRBJ2-2; TRBD2 aligns with 11 central bases. This receptor carries the CDR3 CASSKPGLADNTGELFF. The DNA sequence is TGTGCCAGCAGCAAACCGGGACTAGCGGATAACACCGGGGAGCTGTTTTTT. Reference TRBV5-6 and TRBJ2-2 genes cover what lies past the CDR3, so the full variable domain is DAGVTQSPTHLIKTRGQQVTLRCSPKSGHDTVSWYQQALGQGPQFIFQYYEEEERQRGNFPDRFSGHQFPNYSSELNVNALLLGDSALYLCASSKPGLADNTGELFFGEGSRLTVL.